These 28 T cell receptor beta chains originate from one sample sequenced in a study of Graves' ophthalmopathy and Graves' hyperthyroidism. RNA transcripts yielded amplified TCR beta CDR3 regions. First-round RT-PCR used HTBI primers; second-round multiplex PCR followed. Via MiXCR, TCRdb re-called the multiplex PCR reads, giving one row per CDR3 protein. The sample lists roughly 1.1 million distinct CDR3 sequences, about two fifths seen once, with approximately 12% in the top ten. Source material: peripheral blood or thyroid tissue (not recorded which). All receptors come from an adult man with Graves' hyperthyroidism.

Many counts were recorded for this clonotype. This chain joins TRBV12-3 or TRBV12-4 and TRBJ1-5; 10 nucleotides align to TRBD1. This CDR3 spans 14 amino acids. The V and J ends lost 7 bases and 3 bases, in that order; junction bases with no gene match: 3. Here the CDR3 DNA reads TGTGCCAGCACGGGACAGGGGCACAATCAGCCCCAGCATTTT. Translation: CASTGQGHNQPQHF.

V usage is TRBV6-6 and J usage is TRBJ1-3; the match to TRBD1 covers 9 bases. After removal of 2 bases from V and 0 bases from J, the junction contained 5 bases not matched to a gene. The CDR3 is made up of 17 amino acids. Germline lookup yields CDR1 MNHNY and CDR2 SVGAGI (reference sequence). CDR3 in amino acids: CASSYITGGGSGNTIYF. CDR3 bases: TGTGCCAGCAGTTACATCACAGGGGGCGGCTCTGGAAACACCATATATTTT.

This clonotype was detected ten times or more. The chain couples TRBV7-8 to TRBJ2-5; D ambiguous. Germline CDR1 is SGHVS and CDR2 is FQNEAQ. The CDR3 runs 13 residues. The ends were cut back, 4 bases at V and 0 bases at J, with 6 bases in the middle. DNA for the CDR3: TGTGCCAGCAGCTCTATGTACCAAGAGACCCAGTACTTC. Protein: CASSSMYQETQYF. Full variable domain (remainder filled in from reference TRBV7-8 and TRBJ2-5): GAGVSQSPRYKVAKRGQDVALRCDPISGHVSLFWYQQALGQGPEFLTYFQNEAQLDKSGLPSDRFFAERPEGSVSTLKIQRTQQEDSAVYLCASSSMYQETQYFGPGTRLLVL.

At least ten counts were recorded for this clonotype. The chain recombines TRBV11-2 with TRBJ1-6, with unresolved D. Germline V gene lookup returns CDR1 SGHAT and CDR2 FQNNGV. The V end lost 0 bases, the J end lost 11 bases, and 8 bases lay between the germline ends. The CDR3 spans 13 residues. CDR3 nucleotide sequence: TGTGCCAGCAGCTTAGATTATAGTGCACCCCTCCACTTT. Amino acids: CASSLDYSAPLHF.

This rearrangement joins TRBV11-3 to TRBJ2-5, with D possibly matching TRBD1 (6 bases). This CDR3 has 13 residues. The germline V and J ends were trimmed by 5 bases and 9 bases, with 16 bases remaining between them. The germline V gene has CDR1 SGHNT and CDR2 YENEEA. The CDR3 is CASSPRGTRAQYF. The CDR3 region has the DNA TGTGCCAGCAGCCCCCGAGGGACAAGGGCCCAGTACTTC.

On this clonotype itself: One end of the junction is discordant with germline, which a read error may explain. V gene TRBV19 combines with J gene TRBJ2-2; TRBD1 is a possible D gene (7 bases). The germline V gene has CDR1 LNHDA and CDR2 SQIVND (reference sequence). This CDR3 has 15 residues. CDR3 sequence (DNA): TGTGCCAGCAGGGGCCGGGACAGAGACACCGGGGGGCTGTTTTTT. Translating it yields CASRGRDRDTGGLFF. The full variable domain, in which reference TRBV19 and TRBJ2-2 provide the parts outside the CDR3, is DGGITQSPKYLFRKEGQNVTLSCEQNLNHDAMYWYRQDPGQGLRLIYYSQIVNDFQKGDIAEGYSVSREKKESFPLTVTSAQKNPTAFYLCASRGRDRDTGGLFFGEGSRLTVL.

The table lists this clonotype with a few counts. This rearrangement joins TRBV6-5 to TRBJ2-5; 9 positions match TRBD2. The CDR3 contains 18 residues. Germline CDR1 reads MNHEY; CDR2 reads SVGAGI. The ends lost 6 bases at V and 4 bases at J; junction bases unmatched: 18. As DNA, the CDR3 is TGTGCCAGCAGCCCACGATCGGGGCGGGGGGGCCCTCGAGAGACCCAGTACTTC. Translated: CASSPRSGRGGPRETQYF.

Comments on this clonotype: One end of the junction does not line up with germline, which may come from a read error. This CDR3 is CASSAGGDYEQHF. The CDR3 DNA reads as TGTGCCAGCAGCGCTGGTGGGGATTACGAGCAGCACTTC. The chain uses TRBV7-8 and TRBJ2-7; D unresolved. Per the germline V gene, CDR1 is SGHVS and CDR2 is FQNEAQ. The CDR3 covers 13 residues.

The J gene is TRBJ1-1, the V gene TRBV7-9; D gene unclear. Germline V lookup: CDR1 SEHNR, CDR2 FQNEAQ (reference sequence). The length of the CDR3 is 13 residues. V gave up 5 bases and J gave up 10 bases, with 17 bases separating them. The CDR3 bases are TGTGCCAGCAGCCTAGAGGAGGTATACGGAGCTTTCTTT. This sequence encodes CASSLEEVYGAFF.

This clonotype was observed many times. The chain combines TRBV9 with TRBJ1-6; 7 bases match TRBD1. Germline CDR1 and CDR2: SGDLS and YYNGEE. CDR3 length equals 14 residues. V trimming: 5 bases; J trimming: 5 bases; junction bases outside the gene matches: 4. The DNA of the CDR3 is TGTGCCAGCAGAGACAGGGCCGATAATTCACCCCTCCACTTT. Encoded protein: CASRDRADNSPLHF.

This clonotype was observed at least ten times. The chain has TRBV2 and TRBJ2-7; TRBD1 might be the D (6 bases). Trimming removed 1 base from V and 2 bases from J, with 12 bases in between. The CDR3 covers 15 residues. The germline V gene encodes CDR1 SNHLY and CDR2 FYNNEI. This chain's CDR3 is CASSEGVWTAYEQYF. CDR3 DNA sequence: TGTGCCAGCAGTGAAGGCGTATGGACAGCCTACGAGCAGTACTTC. Filled out from reference TRBV2 and TRBJ2-7, the complete variable domain reads EPEVTQTPSHQVTQMGQEVILRCVPISNHLYFYWYRQILGQKVEFLVSFYNNEISEKSEIFDDQFSVERPDGSNFTLKIRSTKLEDSAMYFCASSEGVWTAYEQYFGPGTRLTVT.

This clonotype was seen at least ten times. J is TRBJ1-3 and V is TRBV20-1; no reliable D call. The ends were cut back, 2 bases at V and 3 bases at J, with 8 bases in the middle. The germline gives CDR1 DFQATT, CDR2 SNEGSKA (reference sequence). This CDR3 contains 13 residues. DNA of the CDR3: TGCAGTGCTAGATCTGAGGTTGGAAACACCATATATTTT. This gives the protein CSARSEVGNTIYF.

The chain joins TRBV20-1 to TRBJ2-2; D is unclear. Germline loops: CDR1 DFQATT, CDR2 SNEGSKA (reference sequence). CDR3 size: 17 residues. Trimming stripped 6 bases from V and 1 base from J, with 21 bases between. The CDR3 DNA sequence: TGCAGTGCCCCTGTCCGAGCTCACTTCGGGAACACCGGGGAGCTGTTTTTT. This encodes CSAPVRAHFGNTGELFF.

This clonotype was seen many times. The chain combines TRBV4-3 with TRBJ2-5; tentatively, D is TRBD1 (6 bases). The germline CDR1 and CDR2 sequences are LGHNA and YSLEER. The CDR3 length is 13 residues. With 5 bases removed from V and 4 bases from J, the gap between germline ends came to 11 bases. The CDR3 coding sequence is TGCGCCAGCAGCGGACAGTATAGAGAGACCCAGTACTTC. Encoded protein: CASSGQYRETQYF.

This clonotype was picked up a small number of times. The rearrangement joins TRBV6-5 to TRBJ2-5, with TRBD1 matching 7 bases. The V and J ends lost 2 bases and 0 bases, in that order; junction bases with no gene match: 6. The length of the CDR3 is 16 residues. Germline assignment: CDR1 MNHEY and CDR2 SVGAGI. DNA of the CDR3: TGTGCCAGCAGTTACCGGACAGGAGATAACCAAGAGACCCAGTACTTC. Translated, it gives CASSYRTGDNQETQYF.

V usage is TRBV29-1 and J usage is TRBJ2-2; D unclear. Germline V gives CDR1 SQVTM, CDR2 ANQGSEA. Deletions cut 4 bases from V and 2 bases from J, with 14 bases between. CDR3 length: 15 residues. This CDR3 reads CSVARASSNTGELFF. The CDR3 DNA is TGCAGCGTTGCCCGTGCCAGCTCTAACACCGGGGAGCTGTTTTTT.

A remark on this clonotype: The germline gene is not matched at one end of the junction; a read error may be the cause. The chain combines TRBV10-3 with TRBJ1-1, with TRBD1 identical over 7 bases. Germline assignment: CDR1 ENHRY and CDR2 SYGVKD. The CDR3 has 13 residues. CDR3 DNA sequence: TGTGCCAGCAGGGGGGACAGCGACACTGAAGCCTTCTTT. It yields the protein CASRGDSDTEAFF.

This clonotype has just a few counts. The chain links TRBV12-3 or TRBV12-4 to TRBJ1-1; D uncertain. The CDR3 sequence is 13 residues long. Trimming took off 7 bases at V and 1 base at J, with 10 bases between the two ends. CDR3 sequence: CASTDYGNTEAFF. DNA for the CDR3: TGTGCCAGCACGGATTATGGGAACACTGAAGCTTTCTTT.

The chain recombines TRBV5-1 with TRBJ2-5; possibly TRBD2 for D (6 bases). The CDR3 spans 14 residues. Germline-derived CDR1 and CDR2 are SGHRS and YFSETQ. The ends were cut back, 4 bases at V and 0 bases at J, with 10 bases in the middle. The CDR3 protein is CASSPGLYQETQYF. The CDR3 nucleotides read TGCGCCAGCAGCCCTGGACTATACCAAGAGACCCAGTACTTC.

This clonotype was recorded many times. The chain links TRBV15 to TRBJ1-6; D perhaps matches TRBD1 (5 bases). Germline loops: CDR1 LNHNV, CDR2 YYDKDF (reference sequence). CDR3 length equals 15 residues. The ends were cut back, 0 bases at V and 7 bases at J, with 10 bases in the middle. The CDR3 bases are TGTGCCACCAGCAGAGAATCGGCAGGGAATTCACCCCTCCACTTT. It encodes CATSRESAGNSPLHF.

There are many counts of this clonotype. The chain combines TRBV10-3 with TRBJ2-7; D unclear. Germline CDR1 reads ENHRY; CDR2 reads SYGVKD. The CDR3 runs to 14 residues. V lost 2 bases to trimming and J lost 6 bases, with 14 bases between them. CDR3 sequence (DNA): TGTGCCATCAGTGAGGACCTGACCCTCCTCGAGCAGTACTTC. Translated: CAISEDLTLLEQYF.

This clonotype was recorded at least ten times. The V and J genes are TRBV7-8 and TRBJ1-6, with a weak D call TRBD1 (6 bases). CDR3 length: 15 residues. CDR1 is SGHVS, CDR2 FQNEAQ, per germline. V shed 2 bases and J shed 8 bases, with 13 bases lying between them. Here the CDR3 reads CASSLQGRSDSPLHF. As DNA, the CDR3 is TGTGCCAGCAGCTTACAGGGGAGGTCGGATTCACCCCTCCACTTT. Supplemented by reference TRBV7-8 and TRBJ1-6, the full variable domain reads GAGVSQSPRYKVAKRGQDVALRCDPISGHVSLFWYQQALGQGPEFLTYFQNEAQLDKSGLPSDRFFAERPEGSVSTLKIQRTQQEDSAVYLCASSLQGRSDSPLHFGNGTRLTVT.

The chain carries TRBV10-3 and TRBJ1-2; weak D call: TRBD1 (6 bases). The CDR3 loop spans 15 amino acids. Trimming removed 4 bases from V and 1 base from J, with 13 bases in between. The germline gives CDR1 ENHRY, CDR2 SYGVKD. The CDR3 here is CAISVSGVFNYGYTF. In nucleotides, the CDR3 is TGTGCCATCAGTGTATCAGGGGTTTTTAACTATGGCTACACCTTC.

This clonotype was counted only a few times. This chain uses TRBV10-3 with TRBJ2-6; 7 nucleotides align to TRBD2. The CDR3 runs 17 residues. V lost 11 bases to trimming and J lost 0 bases; unmatched junction nucleotides: 13. Germline CDR1 is ENHRY and CDR2 is SYGVKD. The CDR3 DNA reads as TGTGCCTGGAGTCTCACGGGAGGCTCCTCTGGGGCCAACGTCCTGACTTTC. Protein sequence: CAWSLTGGSSGANVLTF.

About this clonotype: An end of the junction differs from the germline gene, which may be a read error. The chain links TRBV7-2 to TRBJ2-7; the match to TRBD1 covers 7 bases. The CDR3 has 16 amino acids. Germline V gene lookup returns CDR1 SGHTA and CDR2 FQGNSA. The CDR3 region is CASSQGARQGWIEQYF. The DNA for the CDR3 is TGCGCCAGCAGCCAAGGTGCAAGACAGGGTTGGATCGAGCAGTACTTC. Full variable domain (remainder filled in from reference TRBV7-2 and TRBJ2-7): GAGVSQSPSNKVTEKGKDVELRCDPISGHTALYWYRQSLGQGLEFLIYFQGNSAPDKSGLPSDRFSAERTGGSVSTLTIQRTQQEDSAVYLCASSQGARQGWIEQYFGPGTRLTVT.

This clonotype was counted only a few times. In DNA form, the CDR3 reads TGTGCCAGCAGACACGGTGTAGGGCGCGATTATGGCTACACCTTC. Its protein is CASRHGVGRDYGYTF. The chain has TRBV27 and TRBJ1-2; D remains unclear. Germline-derived CDR1 and CDR2 are MNHEY and SMNVEV (reference sequence). The CDR3 runs 15 residues. Trimming pared 6 bases from V and 5 bases from J, leaving 19 bases between.

This clonotype occurred a few times. The chain couples TRBV19 to TRBJ2-7; TRBD1 agrees at 7 bases. V trimming: 4 bases; J trimming: 4 bases; junction bases outside the gene matches: 4. CDR3 length: 13 residues. Germline V gene sequence: CDR1 LNHDA, CDR2 SQIVND (reference sequence). CDR3 sequence: CASSTDRKYEQYF. DNA of the CDR3: TGTGCCAGTAGTACGGACAGGAAGTACGAGCAGTACTTC.

For this clonotype: At one boundary the junction diverges from the germline segment, which might be a read error. J is TRBJ2-3 and V is TRBV29-1; D is unclear. CDR1 and CDR2 (germline): SQVTM, ANQGSEA. This CDR3 comprises 13 residues. CDR3 DNA sequence: TGCAGCGTTTTGGCTGAAAACACAGATAAGCAGTATTTT. Amino acid sequence: CSVLAENTDKQYF.